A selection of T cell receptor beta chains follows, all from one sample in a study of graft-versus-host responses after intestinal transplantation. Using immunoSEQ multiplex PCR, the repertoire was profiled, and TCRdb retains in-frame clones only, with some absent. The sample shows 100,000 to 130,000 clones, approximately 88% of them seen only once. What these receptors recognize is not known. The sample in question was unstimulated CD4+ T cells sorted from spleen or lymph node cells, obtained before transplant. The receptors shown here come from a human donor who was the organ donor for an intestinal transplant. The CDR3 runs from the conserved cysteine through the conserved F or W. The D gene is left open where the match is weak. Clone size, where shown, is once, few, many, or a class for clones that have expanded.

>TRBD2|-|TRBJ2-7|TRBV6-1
TGTGCCAGCAGTGCCCGAACTAGGGGAGGGACGGGGATCGAGCAGTACTTC
CASSARTRGGTGIEQYF
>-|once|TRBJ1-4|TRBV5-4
TGTGCCAGCAGCCCCGGGACGACAACTAATGAAAAACTGTTTTTT
CASSPGTTTNEKLFF
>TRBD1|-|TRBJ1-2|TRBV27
TGTGCCAGCAGGCCGGGACAGGGCGGCTACACCTTC
CASRPGQGGYTF
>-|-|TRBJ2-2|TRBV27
TGTGCCAGCAGTTTCTTGGCCGGGGCCCCCGGGGAGCTGTTTTTT
CASSFLAGAPGELFF
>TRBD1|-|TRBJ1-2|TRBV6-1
TGTGCCAGCAGTCCCTTCGACAGGGGGGCCTATGGCTACACCTTC
CASSPFDRGAYGYTF
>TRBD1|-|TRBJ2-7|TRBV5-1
TGCGCCAGCAGCTCCTGGACAGGGGGCGGCGAGCAGTACTTC
CASSSWTGGGEQYF
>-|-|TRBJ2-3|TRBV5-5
TGTGCCAGCAGCGTACAGGGACATGGCACAGATACGCAGTATTTT
CASSVQGHGTDTQYF
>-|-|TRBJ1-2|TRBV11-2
TGTGCCAGCAGCTTAGTTGCCGGGGTCGTTAACTATGGCTACACCTTC
CASSLVAGVVNYGYTF
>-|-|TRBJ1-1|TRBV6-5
TGTGCCAGCAGTTACTCGACAGGGAACACTGAAGCTTTCTTT
CASSYSTGNTEAFF
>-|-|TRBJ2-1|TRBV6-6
TGTGCCAGCAGTTACGTCAGGCCTAGACTCGATGAGCAGTTCTTC
CASSYVRPRLDEQFF
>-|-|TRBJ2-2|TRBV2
TGTGCCAGCAGTGACGCCCTTGGCAGGGACAACACCGGGGAGCTGTTTTTT
CASSDALGRDNTGELFF
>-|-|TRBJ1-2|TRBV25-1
TGTGCCAGCAGTGAACAGGGACTCTATGGCTACACCTTC
CASSEQGLYGYTF
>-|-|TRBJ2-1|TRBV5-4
TGTGCCAGCAGCTTGGATTTCTCTCTCCATGAGCAGTTCTTC
CASSLDFSLHEQFF
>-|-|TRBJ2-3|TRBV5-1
TGCGCCAGCAGCTTGGAACTCGCCGCGGATACGCAGTATTTT
CASSLELAADTQYF
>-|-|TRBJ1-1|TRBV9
TGTGCCAGCAGCCCGCGGGGCGGGGGGAACGCGAACACTGAAGCTTTCTTT
CASSPRGGGNANTEAFF
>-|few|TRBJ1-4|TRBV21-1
TGTGCCAGCAGCAAAGAGTCAGGGAATACAGATGAAAAACTGTTTTTT
CASSKESGNTDEKLFF
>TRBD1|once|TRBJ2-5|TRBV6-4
TGTGCCAGCAGACCCGGACAGGGGGTGTTTCGCCGCCAAGAGACCCAGTACTTC
CASRPGQGVFRRQETQYF
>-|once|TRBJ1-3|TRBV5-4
TGTGCCAGCAGCCAACGGGACTCTGGAAACACCATATATTTT
CASSQRDSGNTIYF
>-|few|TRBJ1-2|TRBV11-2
TGTGCCAGCAGCTTTGAGGGGAACTATGGCTACACCTTC
CASSFEGNYGYTF
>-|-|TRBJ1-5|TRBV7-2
TGTGCCAGCAGCTTAGTAACCCCTCTCGGGGTCGCGGGCAATCAGCCCCAGCATTTT
CASSLVTPLGVAGNQPQHF
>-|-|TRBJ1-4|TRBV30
TGTGCCTGGAGTGGTGGTGAAAAACTGTTTTTT
CAWSGGEKLFF
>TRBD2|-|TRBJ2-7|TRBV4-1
TGCGCCAGCAGCCGCGGACTAGCGGGAGCCCTTACTAGTGAGCAGTACTTC
CASSRGLAGALTSEQYF
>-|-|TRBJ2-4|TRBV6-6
TGTGCCAGCAGTTACTTCGGGCGGGCACTTGACATTCAGTACTTC
CASSYFGRALDIQYF
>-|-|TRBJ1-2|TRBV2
TGTGCCAGCAGTGGACAAACGGGGCCCTATGGCTACACCTTC
CASSGQTGPYGYTF
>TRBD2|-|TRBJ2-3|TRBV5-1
TGCGCCAGCAGCCCGGGGAGACTAGCGGGAGGTAGGGATACGCAGTATTTT
CASSPGRLAGGRDTQYF
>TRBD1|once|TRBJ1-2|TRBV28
TGTGCCAGCAATTCCCGGGACAGGCAAAGTATTAACTATGGCTACACCTTC
CASNSRDRQSINYGYTF
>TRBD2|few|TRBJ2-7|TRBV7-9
TGTGCCAGCAGCTTAGAGCGGGGTCGCTCATACGAGCAGTACTTC
CASSLERGRSYEQYF
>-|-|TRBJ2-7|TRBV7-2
TGTGCCAGCAGCCCAACCTCCTACGAGCAGTACTTC
CASSPTSYEQYF
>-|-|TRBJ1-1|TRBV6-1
TGTGCCAGCAGTGAAGATTCCCTATACACTGAAGCTTTCTTT
CASSEDSLYTEAFF
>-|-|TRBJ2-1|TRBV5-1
TGCGCCAGCAGCTTGGGGGGTACGGAGAGTGAGCAGTTCTTC
CASSLGGTESEQFF
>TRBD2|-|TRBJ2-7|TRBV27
TGTGCCAGCAGTTCCTCTTACCTCGGGGCTAGCGGGGGACCTACCTACGAGCAGTACTTC
CASSSSYLGASGGPTYEQYF
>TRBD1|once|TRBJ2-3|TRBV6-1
TGTGCCAGCAGGCTACAGGGGTCGTCTACAGATACGCAGTATTTT
CASRLQGSSTDTQYF
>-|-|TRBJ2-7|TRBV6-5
TGTGCCAGCAGTTACCACGCTAGCGACGAGCAGTACTTC
CASSYHASDEQYF
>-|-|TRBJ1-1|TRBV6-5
TGTGCCAGCACTCGAGACCGGGTGAACACTGAAGCTTTCTTT
CASTRDRVNTEAFF
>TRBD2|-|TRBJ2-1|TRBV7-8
TGTGCCAGCAGCTACCGGGGGGGGGAGCGGAACAATGAGCAGTTCTTC
CASSYRGGERNNEQFF
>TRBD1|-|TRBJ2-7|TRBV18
TGTGCCAGCTCACCCGACCCCCCCGACTTCCGGGACAGGGGAAAGGGCGAGCAGTACTTC
CASSPDPPDFRDRGKGEQYF
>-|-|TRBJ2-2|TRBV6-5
TGTGCCAGCAGTTACAGAAAAGGGTGGGAGCTGTTTTTT
CASSYRKGWELFF
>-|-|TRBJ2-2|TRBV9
TGTGCCAGCAGCCCAGGAGTGACCGGGGAGCTGTTTTTT
CASSPGVTGELFF
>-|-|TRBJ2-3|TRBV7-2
TGTGCCAGCAGCCCTTCGTACGGAACAGATACGCAGTATTTT
CASSPSYGTDTQYF
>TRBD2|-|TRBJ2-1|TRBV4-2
TGTGCCAGCAGCCAAGAGGTGAGACTAGCGGGACTCAATGAGCAGTTCTTC
CASSQEVRLAGLNEQFF
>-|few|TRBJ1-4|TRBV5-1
TGCGCCAGCAGAGCCGGTGGGGGGCTGGAAAAACTGTTTTTT
CASRAGGGLEKLFF
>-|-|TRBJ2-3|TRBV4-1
TGCGCCAGCAGCCAAGAGGCGCGCCCAGATACGCAGTATTTT
CASSQEARPDTQYF
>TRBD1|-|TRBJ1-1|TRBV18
TGTGCCAGCTCACGCGGGACAGGGAGGAACACTGAAGCTTTCTTT
CASSRGTGRNTEAFF
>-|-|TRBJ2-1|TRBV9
TGTGCCAGCAGCGCTACGCCGTACAATGAGCAGTTCTTC
CASSATPYNEQFF
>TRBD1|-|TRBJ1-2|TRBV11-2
TGTGCCAGCAGGCAACCGGGACAGGGGGCTGGACTAGGTGGCTACACCTTC
CASRQPGQGAGLGGYTF
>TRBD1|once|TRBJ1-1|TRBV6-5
TGTGCCAGCAGTGACAGGGTGGGTGAAGCTTTCTTT
CASSDRVGEAFF
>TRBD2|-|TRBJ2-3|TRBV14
TGTGCCAGCAGCCAGACTAGCGGGGCATCAGATACGCAGTATTTT
CASSQTSGASDTQYF
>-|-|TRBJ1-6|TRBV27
TGTGCCAGCGGTTGGCCCCGTTCACCCCTCCACTTT
CASGWPRSPLHF
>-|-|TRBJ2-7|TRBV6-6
TGTGCCAGCAGTTATACGGCAGGGCGGATCGAGCAGTACTTC
CASSYTAGRIEQYF